These 12 T cell receptor beta chains were all obtained from the same sample, sequenced in a study of blood T cell repertoires in COVID-19. Produced via immunoSEQ multiplex PCR; TCRdb's table is partial and in-frame only. The sample yields 150,000 to 200,000 clones, approximately 95% seen once. The sequenced sample was peripheral blood. These receptors were taken from a woman between 45 and 60 years old with acute or convalescent COVID-19.

The chain is built from TRBV2 and TRBJ1-5; D is unresolved. Trimming shortened V by 6 bases and J by 10 bases, and 16 bases separated the two germline ends. CDR3 length: 13 residues. The germline gives CDR1 SNHLY, CDR2 FYNNEI. The chain's CDR3 is CASSSGEINPQHF. For the CDR3, the DNA is TGTGCCAGCAGCTCGGGTGAAATCAACCCCCAGCATTTT.

This chain uses TRBV24-1 with TRBJ1-2, with D possibly being TRBD1 (6 bases). Germline lookup yields CDR1 KGHDR and CDR2 SFDVKD. The CDR3 runs to 12 residues. Trimming pared 9 bases from V and 7 bases from J, leaving 14 bases between. The CDR3 spells CATHREGSGYTF. The CDR3 coding sequence is TGTGCCACCCACAGGGAAGGCAGTGGCTACACCTTC.

This chain uses TRBV30 with TRBJ1-1; TRBD1 is a possible D gene (6 bases). Deletions cut 0 bases from V and 4 bases from J, with 18 bases between. Germline loops: CDR1 GTSNPN, CDR2 SVGIG (reference sequence). This CDR3 is built from 16 residues. CDR3 sequence (DNA): TGTGCCTGGAGTGTAGGGACATTTGATTTGGGCACTGAAGCTTTCTTT. Residues: CAWSVGTFDLGTEAFF.

This clone has more than one count but fewer than ten. The V gene is TRBV19, the J gene TRBJ2-7; the match to TRBD1 covers 9 bases. Germline CDR1 reads LNHDA; CDR2 reads SQIVND (reference sequence). The CDR3 covers 16 residues. J gave up 5 bases and V 6 bases, and 14 bases lay outside the gene matches. The DNA for the CDR3 is TGTGCCAGTAGCATTCCTCTCGGGACAGGGTCCCACGAGCAGTACTTC. Protein product: CASSIPLGTGSHEQYF.

This clone occurred once. This chain links TRBV16 with TRBJ2-7, with D maybe TRBD1 (5 bases). Looked up from germline, CDR1 is KGHSY and CDR2 is FQNENV. Trimming left V 0 bases short and J 7 bases short, with 7 bases between. The CDR3 has 12 residues. CDR3 DNA: TGTGCCAGCAGCCAATCGACAGTTGAGCAGTACTTC. Its translation is CASSQSTVEQYF.

The chain couples TRBV7-7 to TRBJ1-5, with TRBD1 as a possible D gene (6 bases). Germline CDR1 SSHAT, CDR2 FNYEAQ (reference sequence). V was trimmed by 3 bases and J by 0 bases, leaving 21 bases between them. The CDR3 consists of 19 residues. CDR3 loop: CASSFPMMDSHYSNQPQHF. The CDR3, as DNA: TGTGCCAGCAGCTTTCCCATGATGGACAGCCATTATAGCAATCAGCCCCAGCATTTT.

The table lists this clone with a count of one. The chain carries TRBV30 and TRBJ1-6; TRBD1 matches at 8 bases. Germline assignment: CDR1 GTSNPN and CDR2 SVGIG (reference sequence). V lost 2 bases to trimming and J lost 9 bases; unmatched junction nucleotides: 6. CDR3 size: 14 residues. CDR3 protein: CAWSTGTGRSPLHF. The CDR3 bases are TGTGCCTGGAGTACGGGGACAGGTCGTTCACCCCTCCACTTT.

This chain connects TRBV4-1 to TRBJ2-2; D is possibly TRBD2 (7 bases). In germline, CDR1 is MGHRA, CDR2 YSYEKL. The V and J ends lost 4 bases and 4 bases respectively, with 16 bases between them. The CDR3 loop spans 16 amino acids. CDR3 DNA sequence: TGCGCCAGCAGCCCTCCCGGGGGGCTTATCACCGGGGAGCTGTTTTTT. Translating it yields CASSPPGGLITGELFF.

The rearrangement links TRBV27 to TRBJ2-2; no reliable D call. The CDR3 sequence is 16 residues long. CDR1 MNHEY and CDR2 SMNVEV come from the germline V gene (reference sequence). The ends were cut back, 1 base at V and 1 base at J, with 10 bases in the middle. CDR3 in DNA: TGTGCCAGCAGTTTATGGCCCGACAAGAACACCGGGGAGCTGTTTTTT. It codes for CASSLWPDKNTGELFF.

This chain links TRBV6-5 with TRBJ2-7, with a possible D match to TRBD1 (6 bases). The V end was cut by 2 bases, the J end by 3 bases, with 14 bases between. CDR1 is MNHEY and CDR2 is SVGAGI in the germline V gene. The CDR3 is 15 residues long. The DNA of the CDR3 is TGTGCCAGCAGTTACCCTGGACAGCTCATCTACGAGCAGTACTTC. Its translation is CASSYPGQLIYEQYF.

V gene TRBV6-2 or TRBV6-3 combines with J gene TRBJ2-2, with D perhaps matching TRBD1 (5 bases). Trimming cost V 6 bases and J 3 bases, with 11 bases left between them. There are 14 residues in the CDR3. CDR1 is MNHEY and CDR2 is SVGEGT in the germline V gene. This CDR3 reads CASSRQGYTGELFF. In nucleotides, the CDR3 is TGTGCCAGCAGCCGCCAGGGTTACACCGGGGAGCTGTTTTTT.

CDR3: CATSRPLPGVRHEQYF. The CDR3 DNA reads TGTGCCACCAGCAGACCTCTACCGGGAGTACGCCACGAGCAGTACTTC. The chain recombines TRBV15 with TRBJ2-7, with a weak D call TRBD2 (6 bases). V was cut by 2 bases and J by 5 bases, with 19 bases left in between. Germline V CDR1 and CDR2: LNHNV, YYDKDF (reference sequence). The CDR3 totals 16 residues. The whole variable domain, filled in from reference TRBV15 and TRBJ2-7, reads DAMVIQNPRYQVTQFGKPVTLSCSQTLNHNVMYWYQQKSSQAPKLLFHYYDKDFNNEADTPDNFQSRRPNTSFCFLDIRSPGLGDTAMYLCATSRPLPGVRHEQYFGPGTRLTVT.